This passage covers 24 T cell receptor beta chains from one sample sequenced in a study of shared clonotypes between healthy human individuals. The protocol was immunoSEQ multiplex PCR, while the TCRdb copy is restricted to in-frame clones and leaves out a portion. This table holds some 1,100,000 clones, around 82% found once. Sequencing used memory CD4+ T cells from PBMCs. Stated subset: CD45RA-negative fraction. Receptors were obtained from a man between 18 and 29 years old in good health. Some clones in this sample may be carry-over from other donors' samples.

J is TRBJ2-2 and V is TRBV5-4; D gene unclear. The V and J ends lost 1 base and 2 bases respectively, with 9 bases between them. The CDR3 is made up of 15 amino acids. Per the germline V gene, CDR1 is SGHNT and CDR2 is YYREEE (reference sequence). CDR3 DNA: TGTGCCAGCAGCTTGTCCACCTCTAACACCGGGGAGCTGTTTTTT. Translated: CASSLSTSNTGELFF.

The chain joins TRBV6-1 to TRBJ2-1; tentatively, D is TRBD1 (7 bases). Trimming pared 5 bases from V and 2 bases from J, leaving 13 bases between. The CDR3 runs 15 residues. Germline CDR1 is MNHNS and CDR2 is SASEGT. The CDR3 is CASSSGGSAYNEQFF. The CDR3 bases are TGTGCCAGCAGTTCAGGGGGGAGCGCCTACAATGAGCAGTTCTTC.

The V call is TRBV28, the J call TRBJ2-4, with 7 bases matching TRBD1. With 4 bases clipped from V and 6 bases from J, the junction kept 6 bases outside the gene matches. The CDR3 length is 14 residues. Germline V gene lookup returns CDR1 MDHEN and CDR2 SYDVKM. CDR3 nucleotide sequence: TGTGCCAGCAGTTCCGGACGACAGGGAAACATTCAGTACTTC. It encodes CASSSGRQGNIQYF.

The genes are TRBV27 and TRBJ2-6, with D possibly matching TRBD1 (6 bases). This CDR3 is built from 17 residues. Germline V CDR1 and CDR2: MNHEY, SMNVEV (reference sequence). V shed 3 bases and J shed 4 bases, with 16 bases lying between them. CDR3 coding DNA: TGTGCCAGCAGTTTGTTGACCGGACAGAGCGGGGCCAACGTCCTGACTTTC. Translation gives CASSLLTGQSGANVLTF.

The rearrangement links TRBV28 to TRBJ2-1; 10 bases agree with TRBD1. The germline V gene has CDR1 MDHEN and CDR2 SYDVKM. Trimming took 4 bases from V and 4 from J; bases not matched to a gene: 13. The CDR3 runs 18 residues. This CDR3 is CASSSGLGTGVGYNEQFF. The CDR3 region has the DNA TGTGCCAGCAGTTCGGGACTCGGGACAGGGGTAGGGTACAATGAGCAGTTCTTC.

This chain connects TRBV28 to TRBJ2-3; 7 positions agree with TRBD1. J was trimmed by 5 bases and V by 6 bases; bases with no gene match: 14. CDR3 length: 16 amino acids. Germline V CDR1 and CDR2: MDHEN, SYDVKM. The CDR3 sequence is CASSLSGTVAIDTQYF. The CDR3 DNA reads as TGTGCCAGCAGCCTCTCCGGGACAGTAGCAATAGATACGCAGTATTTT. Drawing the rest from reference TRBV28 and TRBJ2-3, the complete variable domain is DVKVTQSSRYLVKRTGEKVFLECVQDMDHENMFWYRQDPGLGLRLIYFSYDVKMKEKGDIPEGYSVSREKKERFSLILESASTNQTSMYLCASSLSGTVAIDTQYFGPGTRLTVL.

This chain links TRBV11-1 with TRBJ2-7; D is unclear. V was shortened by 3 bases and J by 3 bases, with 9 bases between the two germline ends. The CDR3 runs to 13 residues. Germline CDR1 and CDR2: SGHAT and FQDESV (reference sequence). The chain's CDR3 is CASSFRMGYEQYF. CDR3 coding DNA: TGTGCCAGCAGCTTTAGGATGGGCTACGAGCAGTACTTC.

The V and J genes are TRBV11-2 and TRBJ1-1; D is unclear. Germline V CDR1 and CDR2: SGHAT, FQNNGV. CDR3 length: 14 amino acids. V lost 6 bases, J lost 1 base, and 12 bases lay in between. The CDR3 protein is CASRKAPGNTEAFF. The CDR3 DNA follows: TGTGCCAGCAGAAAAGCCCCGGGGAACACTGAAGCTTTCTTT.

The chain joins TRBV27 to TRBJ2-1; a weak D match, TRBD2 (6 bases). V gave up 2 bases and J gave up 5 bases, with 7 bases separating them. The CDR3 extends over 13 amino acids. Per germline, CDR1 MNHEY and CDR2 SMNVEV (reference sequence). The CDR3 DNA reads TGTGCCAGCAGTTTAAAGCGGGACAATGAGCAGTTCTTC. Translation: CASSLKRDNEQFF.

This clone was counted at least ten times. The chain joins TRBV5-6 to TRBJ2-1; no clear D gene. CDR1 is SGHDT and CDR2 is YYEEEE in the germline V gene. Trimming removed 4 bases from V and 5 bases from J, with 19 bases in between. The CDR3 sequence is 16 residues long. CDR3 in DNA: TGTGCCAGCAGCCTGGTGGCGACGCAAGCTAACAATGAGCAGTTCTTC. Its protein is CASSLVATQANNEQFF.

This clone was seen once. This sequence joins TRBV7-3 and TRBJ2-7, with TRBD1 identical over 10 bases. Losses at the gene ends were 9 bases for V and 7 bases for J; bases not matched to a gene: 3. The CDR3 consists of 11 residues. CDR1 and CDR2 (germline): SGHTA, FQGTGA. DNA of the CDR3: TGTGCCAGTGGGACAGGGGAAGAGCAGTACTTC. Translation gives CASGTGEEQYF.

This clone showed up just once. The chain links TRBV5-1 to TRBJ2-7; D uncertain. CDR1 SGHRS and CDR2 YFSETQ come from the germline V gene. This CDR3 comprises 13 residues. Between the trimmed V and J ends, which lost 0 bases and 3 bases, there was a span of 7 bases. The DNA of the CDR3 is TGCGCCAGCAGCTTGGCACAGAACTACGAGCAGTACTTC. Translation: CASSLAQNYEQYF.

This sequence joins TRBV29-1 and TRBJ1-4; D not resolved. CDR3 length equals 14 residues. Trimming removed 6 bases at V and 8 bases at J, with 19 bases between. The germline V gene has CDR1 SQVTM and CDR2 ANQGSEA. CDR3 loop: CSVFTGGHGEKLFF. CDR3 bases: TGCAGCGTATTTACGGGAGGCCATGGCGAAAAACTGTTTTTT.

This clone was recorded many times. The chain has TRBV5-1 and TRBJ2-5, with 9 bases identical to TRBD2. The CDR3 has 15 amino acids. Germline CDR1 reads SGHRS; CDR2 reads YFSETQ. V lost 4 bases to trimming and J lost 1 base; unmatched junction nucleotides: 5. In nucleotides, the CDR3 is TGCGCCAGCAGCCTTAGCGGGGGTACCCAAGAGACCCAGTACTTC. Encoded protein: CASSLSGGTQETQYF. Looking up the rest from reference TRBV5-1 and TRBJ2-5 gives the full variable domain: KAGVTQTPRYLIKTRGQQVTLSCSPISGHRSVSWYQQTPGQGLQFLFEYFSETQRNKGNFPGRFSGRQFSNSRSEMNVSTLELGDSALYLCASSLSGGTQETQYFGPGTRLLVL.

This rearrangement joins TRBV7-8 to TRBJ2-5, with 10 bases aligning to TRBD2. The CDR3 is 15 residues long. V was pared by 1 base and J by 5 bases, with 4 bases of the junction left unmatched. The germline CDR1 and CDR2 sequences are SGHVS and FQNEAQ. CDR3 bases: TGTGCCAGCAGCTTAGGGCGACTAGCGGGCGAGACCCAGTACTTC. This translates into CASSLGRLAGETQYF. Filled out from reference TRBV7-8 and TRBJ2-5, the complete variable domain reads GAGVSQSPRYKVAKRGQDVALRCDPISGHVSLFWYQQALGQGPEFLTYFQNEAQLDKSGLPSDRFFAERPEGSVSTLKIQRTQQEDSAVYLCASSLGRLAGETQYFGPGTRLLVL.

The gene calls are TRBV20-1 and TRBJ2-5; D remains unclear. From germline, CDR1 is DFQATT and CDR2 SNEGSKA (reference sequence). V was cut by 5 bases and J by 5 bases, with 6 bases left in between. CDR3 length: 10 residues. CDR3 nucleotides: TGCAGTGCTGCCGAGGAGACCCAGTACTTC. Translating it yields CSAAEETQYF.

The table lists this clone with many counts. The V gene is TRBV27, the J gene TRBJ1-2; 9 nucleotides align to TRBD1. V was clipped by 4 bases and J by 4 bases; unmatched bases: 4. The CDR3 covers 14 residues. From germline, CDR1 is MNHEY and CDR2 SMNVEV (reference sequence). DNA for the CDR3: TGTGCCAGCAGTTCTGTGGACAGGGGCTATGGCTACACCTTC. Protein: CASSSVDRGYGYTF.

The chain combines TRBV5-6 with TRBJ2-5; D perhaps matches TRBD2 (6 bases). Germline V lookup: CDR1 SGHDT, CDR2 YYEEEE. The CDR3 extends over 14 amino acids. Trimming cost V 4 bases and J 2 bases, with 12 bases left between them. CDR3 bases: TGTGCCAGCAGCCGGGGGACCAATCAAGAGACCCAGTACTTC. It codes for CASSRGTNQETQYF.

CDR3 residues: CASSQVFRHTEAFF. DNA for the CDR3: TGCGCCAGCAGCCAAGTTTTTAGACACACTGAAGCTTTCTTT. The rearrangement links TRBV4-1 to TRBJ1-1; D not certain. The CDR3 runs 14 residues. Germline assignment: CDR1 MGHRA and CDR2 YSYEKL. V dropped 1 base and J dropped 3 bases, with 9 bases sitting between them.

This chain uses TRBV7-2 with TRBJ2-5, with D uncertain. CDR1 and CDR2 (germline): SGHTA, FQGNSA. The CDR3 sequence is 15 residues long. Trimming took off 1 base at V and 6 bases at J, with 15 bases between the two ends. This CDR3 is CASSLVTPQSKTQYF. The CDR3 DNA sequence: TGTGCCAGCAGCTTAGTTACGCCCCAAAGCAAGACCCAGTACTTC.

CDR3 DNA sequence: TGTGCCAGCAGTGCCGTCCTGGTCGAGACCCAGTACTTC. The encoded protein is CASSAVLVETQYF. This chain uses TRBV2 with TRBJ2-5, with D hard to call. The CDR3 runs 13 residues. Trimming shortened V by 4 bases and J by 5 bases, and 11 bases separated the two germline ends. Germline values: CDR1 SNHLY, CDR2 FYNNEI.

The gene calls are TRBV11-2 and TRBJ1-5, with a possible D match to TRBD1 (5 bases). V lost 6 bases to trimming and J lost 0 bases, with 12 bases between them. Looked up from germline, CDR1 is SGHAT and CDR2 is FQNNGV. This CDR3 has 15 residues. CDR3 region: CASSPGHLSNQPQHF. CDR3 bases: TGTGCCAGCAGTCCAGGACACCTTAGCAATCAGCCCCAGCATTTT.

The V and J genes are TRBV4-1 and TRBJ2-7, with 10 bases aligning to TRBD1. Germline-derived CDR1 and CDR2 are MGHRA and YSYEKL. The V gene end was trimmed by 1 base and the J gene end by 4 bases; junction bases not matched to a gene: 4. The CDR3 has 15 residues. The CDR3 protein is CASSQGGQGTYEQYF. For the CDR3, the DNA is TGCGCCAGCAGCCAAGGGGGACAGGGGACGTACGAGCAGTACTTC.

Points on this clone: The same CDR3 is also encoded by other DNA sequences in this sample. CDR3 sequence reads: CASSPTGTYEQYF. In DNA form, the CDR3 reads TGTGCCAGCTCACCTACGGGAACCTACGAGCAGTACTTC. The chain has TRBV18 and TRBJ2-7, with a weak D call TRBD2 (5 bases). With 3 bases removed from V and 2 bases from J, the gap between germline ends came to 8 bases. CDR1 KGHSH and CDR2 LQKENI come from the germline V gene. The CDR3 runs to 13 residues.